The 5 T cell receptor beta chains reported below all come from one sample, sequenced in a study of human T cells and chemical hapten exposure. The time point is: patch test 1, 2 weeks after DPC sensitization. Treatment of the sample: therapeutic diphenylcyclopropenone sensitization with weekly scalp DPC. TCRdb called the RACE reads again in MiXCR, with one record for every CDR3 protein. This sample carries some 82,000 distinct CDR3 sequences, roughly 10% of them seen once, and the ten largest clones take around 4.4%. Sequencing used whole blood, obtained in connection with sensitization to the hapten diphenylcyclopropenone (DPC). The receptors were sampled from a woman in her 50s with alopecia areata. Some clones in this sample may be carry-over from other donors' samples.

This clonotype has ten or more counts. This chain links TRBV5-4 with TRBJ2-1; the D gene could be TRBD1 or TRBD2 (7 bases each). The CDR3 has 14 residues. Trimming took 0 bases from V and 8 from J, leaving 12 bases between them. Germline V gene lookup returns CDR1 SGHNT and CDR2 YYREEE (reference sequence). The CDR3 nucleotides read TGTGCCAGCAGCTTGGACAGGGGAGGGTATGAGCAGTTCTTC. It yields the protein CASSLDRGGYEQFF.

This clonotype was observed a few times. The V and J genes are TRBV30 and TRBJ2-2; tentatively, D is TRBD1 (5 bases). CDR1 GTSNPN and CDR2 SVGIG come from the germline V gene (reference sequence). Trimming took 3 bases from V and 1 from J, leaving 12 bases between them. This CDR3 is 15 amino acids long. The CDR3 spells CAWRGDSLNTGELFF. The CDR3 DNA sequence: TGTGCCTGGAGAGGAGACAGTCTGAACACCGGGGAGCTGTTTTTT.

The table lists this clonotype with many counts. The chain couples TRBV11-2 to TRBJ2-3; 9 nucleotides line up with TRBD2. V shed 4 bases, J shed 6 bases, and the junction held 5 bases outside the gene matches. The germline gives CDR1 SGHAT, CDR2 FQNNGV. The CDR3 loop spans 14 amino acids. The CDR3 protein is CASSSRGGIDTQYF. The CDR3 DNA sequence: TGTGCCAGCAGCTCGCGGGGGGGCATCGATACGCAGTATTTT.

The V call is TRBV5-6, the J call TRBJ2-5; D is unclear. Per the germline V gene, CDR1 is SGHDT and CDR2 is YYEEEE. Trimming shortened V by 3 bases and J by 4 bases, and 7 bases separated the two germline ends. The CDR3 runs 12 residues. CDR3 coding DNA: TGTGCCAGCAGCTCTTACCTAGAGACCCAGTACTTC. It is translated as CASSSYLETQYF.

This clonotype was picked up a small number of times. The genes are TRBV28 and TRBJ1-4, with TRBD1 as a possible D gene (6 bases). The CDR3 is 15 amino acids. Germline V gene data show CDR1 as MDHEN and CDR2 as SYDVKM. Trimming took off 4 bases at V and 3 bases at J, with 12 bases between the two ends. In DNA, the CDR3 is TGTGCCAGCAGTTCGACAGGTGCGGCTAATGAAAAACTGTTTTTT. Translated: CASSSTGAANEKLFF.